What follows are 29 T cell receptor beta chains derived from one specimen sequenced in a study of identical twins. TCRdb ran MiXCR on the 5' RACE reads and lists one entry per CDR3 protein. The table records about 190,000 distinct CDR3 sequences, approximately 15% of them present only once. The data also belong to a second study, concerning T cells expressing NK-cell markers.

The sample comprised CD8+ T cells sorted from blood. The receptors shown here come from a woman aged 18 to 35 in good health.

The table lists this clonotype with a few counts. The chain couples TRBV9 to TRBJ2-1; TRBD2 aligns across 7 bases. Unmatched junction bases numbered 3, after V lost 2 bases and J lost 4 bases. The germline V gene has CDR1 SGDLS and CDR2 YYNGEE. This CDR3 contains 14 residues. The CDR3 DNA follows: TGTGCCAGCAGCGTGGGACTACTGTACAATGAGCAGTTCTTC. Protein sequence: CASSVGLLYNEQFF.

The rearrangement joins TRBV4-3 to TRBJ2-1; 8 nucleotides agree with TRBD2. Germline V gives CDR1 LGHNA, CDR2 YSLEER. The CDR3 is 14 residues long. V trimming: 5 bases; J trimming: 7 bases; junction bases outside the gene matches: 7. CDR3 sequence: CASSGGLASNEQFF. CDR3 coding DNA: TGCGCCAGCAGCGGTGGACTAGCATCGAATGAGCAGTTCTTC.

The chain has TRBV20-1 and TRBJ2-1; TRBD2 aligns across 10 bases. The CDR3 extends over 14 amino acids. CDR1 and CDR2 from the germline V gene are DFQATT and SNEGSKA (reference sequence). With V trimmed by 6 bases and J by 6 bases, 8 bases remained unmatched. The CDR3 coding sequence is TGCAGTGCACCAAGCGGGGGGGCGTCCAATGAGCAGTTCTTC. Protein: CSAPSGGASNEQFF.

This clonotype was counted many times. At one end, the junction sequence differs from germline, possibly due to a read error. The genes are TRBV14 and TRBJ2-1; D is unresolved. The CDR3 has 12 amino acids. Germline CDR1 and CDR2: SGHDN and FVKESK. CDR3 nucleotide sequence: TGCGCCAGCAGCCAAGTCAACAATGAGCAGTTCTTC. Residues: CASSQVNNEQFF.

This clonotype occurred many times. The V and J genes are TRBV11-3 and TRBJ2-2; D is uncertain. This CDR3 has 12 residues. Germline V gene lookup returns CDR1 SGHNT and CDR2 YENEEA. Trimming removed 3 bases from V and 6 bases from J, with 5 bases in between. CDR3 nucleotides: TGTGCCAGCAGCTTTGGGCCCGGGGAGCTGTTTTTT. It codes for CASSFGPGELFF.

In its sample, this clonotype was seen a few times. The germline gene is not matched at one end of the junction; a read error may be the cause. The V call is TRBV2, the J call TRBJ2-7, with 7 bases identical to TRBD1. Germline loops: CDR1 SNHLY, CDR2 FYNNEI. The CDR3 covers 15 residues. The CDR3 region is CASREGQVSFYEQYF. The CDR3 DNA is TGTGCCAGCAGGGAAGGACAGGTTTCGTTCTACGAGCAGTACTTC.

CDR3 amino acids: CASSPESTGAAGELFF. The CDR3 region has the DNA TGTGCCAGCAGCCCCGAATCCACAGGGGCGGCCGGGGAGCTGTTTTTT. The V and J genes are TRBV7-9 and TRBJ2-2, with 7 positions matching TRBD1. Germline CDR1 reads SEHNR; CDR2 reads FQNEAQ (reference sequence). This CDR3 has 16 residues. The junction had 12 bases not matched to a gene; V was cut back by 5 bases and J by 6 bases. Combining the CDR3 with reference TRBV7-9 and TRBJ2-2 gives the whole variable domain DTGVSQNPRHKITKRGQNVTFRCDPISEHNRLYWYRQTLGQGPEFLTYFQNEAQLEKSRLLSDRFSAERPKGSFSTLEIQRTEQGDSAMYLCASSPESTGAAGELFFGEGSRLTVL.

In this sample, this clonotype turned up many times. CDR3 loop: CASSQGAEAFF. Written as DNA, the CDR3 is TGTGCCAGCAGCCAAGGGGCTGAAGCTTTCTTT. V and J are TRBV3-1 and TRBJ1-1; D remains unclear. Germline CDR1 LGHDT, CDR2 YNNKEL (reference sequence). The ends were cut back, 1 base at V and 6 bases at J, with 3 bases in the middle. The CDR3 spans 11 residues.

This clonotype was detected only a few times. V usage is TRBV5-1 and J usage is TRBJ2-7; weak D call: TRBD2 (6 bases). V lost 3 bases, J lost 4 bases, and 14 bases lay in between. Germline values: CDR1 SGHRS, CDR2 YFSETQ. The CDR3 is 14 amino acids. The CDR3 nucleotides are TGCGCCAGCAGCTCTAGCGTCGGATTGTACGAGCAGTACTTC. Translation: CASSSSVGLYEQYF.

V is TRBV20-1 and J is TRBJ2-5, with D unresolved. The CDR3 totals 15 residues. CDR1 DFQATT and CDR2 SNEGSKA come from the germline V gene (reference sequence). Trimming removed 0 bases from V and 5 bases from J, with 16 bases in between. Here the CDR3 reads CSARDRSPPSETQYF. DNA for the CDR3: TGCAGTGCTAGAGATCGGTCCCCCCCGTCGGAGACCCAGTACTTC.

The chain combines TRBV12-3 or TRBV12-4 with TRBJ2-5; 7 nucleotides line up with TRBD2. The length of the CDR3 is 14 residues. Trimming removed 4 bases from V and 4 bases from J; junction bases left unmatched: 6. In nucleotides, the CDR3 is TGTGCCAGCAGTTCCTCGGGGAGGGGAGAGACCCAGTACTTC. It translates to CASSSSGRGETQYF.

Turning to this clonotype: Mismatch with germline at one junction end may stem from a read error. The V and J genes are TRBV6-2 or TRBV6-3 and TRBJ2-1, with D perhaps TRBD2 (6 bases). The CDR3 is 14 amino acids. CDR1 is MNHEY and CDR2 is SVGEGT in the germline V gene. The chain's CDR3 is CASSCGTAYNERFF. DNA of the CDR3: TGTGCCAGCAGTTGCGGGACGGCCTACAATGAGCGGTTCTTC.

This clonotype showed up just a few times. The J gene is TRBJ2-7, the V gene TRBV7-8, with TRBD1 matching 10 bases. The CDR3 sequence is 14 residues long. Germline CDR1 is SGHVS and CDR2 is FQNEAQ. J lost 3 bases, V lost 5 bases, and 4 bases had no gene match. CDR3 DNA sequence: TGTGCCAGCAGCGAGGGACAGGGGTACTACGAGCAGTACTTC. Translated: CASSEGQGYYEQYF. Full variable domain (outside the CDR3, taken from reference TRBV7-8 and TRBJ2-7): GAGVSQSPRYKVAKRGQDVALRCDPISGHVSLFWYQQALGQGPEFLTYFQNEAQLDKSGLPSDRFFAERPEGSVSTLKIQRTQQEDSAVYLCASSEGQGYYEQYFGPGTRLTVT.

This sequence joins TRBV5-1 and TRBJ2-2; D unclear. Germline CDR1 is SGHRS and CDR2 is YFSETQ. V was pared by 2 bases and J by 10 bases, with 12 bases between. The CDR3 extends over 13 amino acids. The CDR3 here is CASSFWGIEELFF. The CDR3 bases are TGCGCCAGCAGCTTTTGGGGAATCGAGGAGCTGTTTTTT.

The J gene is TRBJ2-1, the V gene TRBV3-1; the D is unclear. V lost 0 bases to trimming and J lost 6 bases, with 3 bases between them. CDR1 LGHDT and CDR2 YNNKEL come from the germline V gene (reference sequence). The CDR3 is 12 amino acids. In DNA form, the CDR3 reads TGTGCCAGCAGCCAAGAGGTCAATGAGCAGTTCTTC. Translation: CASSQEVNEQFF.

In this sample, this clonotype turned up a few times. The chain employs TRBV11-2 and TRBJ2-5; the match to TRBD2 covers 8 bases. J lost 2 bases, V lost 1 base, and 6 bases had no gene match. The CDR3 runs to 16 residues. Germline values: CDR1 SGHAT, CDR2 FQNNGV. This chain's CDR3 is CASSLGSSGRQETQYF. In nucleotides, the CDR3 is TGTGCCAGCAGCTTAGGATCCAGCGGGAGACAAGAGACCCAGTACTTC.

The chain recombines TRBV7-2 with TRBJ2-7; D tentatively fits TRBD1 or TRBD2 (6 bases each). Trimming removed 1 base at V and 2 bases at J, with 15 bases between. CDR1 and CDR2 (germline): SGHTA, FQGNSA. CDR3 length: 16 amino acids. CDR3 region: CASSLVIGRGPYEQYF. The CDR3 DNA reads TGTGCCAGCAGCTTAGTCATCGGACGGGGGCCCTACGAGCAGTACTTC.

This chain joins TRBV7-9 and TRBJ1-1; a weak D match, TRBD1 (6 bases). CDR3 size: 16 residues. Germline values: CDR1 SEHNR, CDR2 FQNEAQ (reference sequence). V gave up 4 bases and J gave up 4 bases, with 19 bases separating them. The CDR3 spells CASSSAQGVGGTEAFF. The CDR3, as DNA: TGTGCCAGCAGCTCAGCACAGGGCGTCGGTGGCACTGAAGCTTTCTTT.

This rearrangement joins TRBV29-1 to TRBJ2-7; perhaps D is TRBD1 or TRBD2 (5 bases each). The CDR3 sequence is 10 residues long. CDR1 and CDR2 from the germline V gene are SQVTM and ANQGSEA. Between the trimmed V and J ends, which lost 7 bases and 7 bases, there was a span of 11 bases. CDR3 protein: CSAGTHEQYF. The CDR3 DNA reads as TGCAGCGCGGGGACCCATGAGCAGTACTTC.

This clonotype was detected ten times or more. The CDR3 loop reads CASSLGQFQYGYTF. CDR3 nucleotide sequence: TGTGCCAGCAGCTTGGGACAGTTCCAATATGGCTACACCTTC. This sequence joins TRBV5-6 and TRBJ1-2; D perhaps matches TRBD1 (5 bases). V gave up 0 bases and J gave up 5 bases, with 11 bases separating them. Germline CDR1 SGHDT, CDR2 YYEEEE. The CDR3 is made up of 14 amino acids.

CDR3 DNA: TGTGCCAGCAGCTTAGGGCTAACACAGTTCTTC. Protein sequence: CASSLGLTQFF. V is TRBV7-9 and J is TRBJ2-1, with unresolved D. The CDR3 sequence is 11 residues long. Germline CDR1 is SEHNR and CDR2 is FQNEAQ (reference sequence). The germline V and J ends were trimmed by 1 base and 13 bases, with 8 bases remaining between them.

V usage is TRBV5-6 and J usage is TRBJ2-1, with D perhaps TRBD2 (5 bases). Germline V gene data show CDR1 as SGHDT and CDR2 as YYEEEE. The V end lost 2 bases, the J end lost 0 bases, and 9 bases lay between the germline ends. This CDR3 region has 15 residues. CDR3 region: CASSFGLASYNEQFF. CDR3 bases: TGTGCCAGCAGCTTCGGACTGGCCTCCTACAATGAGCAGTTCTTC.

This clonotype has a count of ten or more. One junction end disagrees with the germline gene, perhaps due to a read error. The chain links TRBV5-1 to TRBJ2-1; no definite D call. The CDR3 totals 11 residues. Germline CDR1 and CDR2: SGHRS and YFSETQ. This CDR3 is CASSYHNEQFF. The CDR3 DNA follows: TGTGCCAGCAGTTACCACAATGAGCAGTTCTTC.

The rearrangement joins TRBV7-2 to TRBJ1-5; D remains ambiguous. Germline V gives CDR1 SGHTA, CDR2 FQGNSA. This CDR3 comprises 15 residues. V lost 2 bases and J 6 bases, leaving 14 bases between the germline ends. The CDR3 DNA reads as TGTGCCAGCAGCTTATTCGGGCGAAAAGGTCAGCCCCAGCATTTT. Translation: CASSLFGRKGQPQHF.

This chain connects TRBV6-1 to TRBJ1-2; D uncertain. Trimming removed 6 bases from V and 4 bases from J, with 12 bases in between. CDR1 is MNHNS, CDR2 SASEGT, per germline. The CDR3 is 13 residues long. CDR3 coding DNA: TGTGCCAGCAGCCCCCCAGTACTCTATGGCTACACCTTC. This gives the protein CASSPPVLYGYTF.

This clonotype has only a few counts. The chain uses TRBV9 and TRBJ1-4, with TRBD1 as a possible D gene (5 bases). CDR3 length: 15 residues. Trimming pared 4 bases from V and 7 bases from J, leaving 17 bases between. Germline CDR1 is SGDLS and CDR2 is YYNGEE. The chain's CDR3 is CASSPGEGSGEKLFF. The CDR3 nucleotides are TGTGCCAGCAGCCCCGGCGAGGGGAGCGGTGAAAAACTGTTTTTT. Complete variable domain (other parts from reference TRBV9 and TRBJ1-4): DSGVTQTPKHLITATGQRVTLRCSPRSGDLSVYWYQQSLDQGLQFLIQYYNGEERAKGNILERFSAQQFPDLHSELNLSSLELGDSALYFCASSPGEGSGEKLFFGSGTQLSVL.

This clonotype occurred a few times. This CDR3 reads CASSTGVPTGELFF. DNA of the CDR3: TGTGCCAGTAGTACAGGGGTTCCCACCGGGGAGCTGTTTTTT. The chain employs TRBV19 and TRBJ2-2; TRBD1 is a possible D gene (6 bases). V was cut by 4 bases and J by 4 bases, with 10 bases left in between. The CDR3 length is 14 residues. Per germline, CDR1 LNHDA and CDR2 SQIVND (reference sequence).

The chain has TRBV12-3 or TRBV12-4 and TRBJ1-2; 8 bases match TRBD1. After removal of 7 bases from V and 0 bases from J, the junction contained 13 bases not matched to a gene. The CDR3 is 17 residues long. The CDR3 DNA reads as TGTGCCAGCAAACCGACAGGGGCTCAGACTTCTAACTATGGCTACACCTTC. It codes for CASKPTGAQTSNYGYTF.

In its sample, this clonotype was seen many times. The chain carries TRBV15 and TRBJ2-1; D uncertain. The CDR3 sequence is 12 residues long. Trimming stripped 3 bases from V and 7 bases from J, with 7 bases between. In germline, CDR1 is LNHNV, CDR2 YYDKDF (reference sequence). The CDR3: CATSRPPNEQFF. The CDR3 nucleotides are TGTGCCACCAGCAGGCCCCCGAATGAGCAGTTCTTC.